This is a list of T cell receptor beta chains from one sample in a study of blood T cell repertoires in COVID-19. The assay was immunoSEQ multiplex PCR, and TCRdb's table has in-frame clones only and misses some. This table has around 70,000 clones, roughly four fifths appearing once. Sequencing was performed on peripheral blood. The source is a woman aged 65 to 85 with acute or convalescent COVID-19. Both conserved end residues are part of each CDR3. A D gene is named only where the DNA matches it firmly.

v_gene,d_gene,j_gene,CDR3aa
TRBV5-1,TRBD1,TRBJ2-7,CASSLAGQGPYEQYF
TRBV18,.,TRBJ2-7,CASSPDRSYEQYF
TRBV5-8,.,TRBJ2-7,CASSPGAVQYF
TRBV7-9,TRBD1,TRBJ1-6,CASSAGTGRSPLHF
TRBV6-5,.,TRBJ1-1,CASIDRGRGNTEAFF
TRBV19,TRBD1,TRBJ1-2,CAGRTGRSYTF
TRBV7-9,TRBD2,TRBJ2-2,CASSFLLSGRAGELFF
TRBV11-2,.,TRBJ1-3,CASTPLSGNTIYF
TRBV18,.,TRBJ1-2,CASSPPRTVRHYGYTF
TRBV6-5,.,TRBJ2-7,CASRRDTPVEQYF
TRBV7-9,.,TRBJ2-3,CASSLRPGSTDTQYF
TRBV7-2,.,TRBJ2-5,CASSLGAGGETQYF
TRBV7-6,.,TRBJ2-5,CASSLAGQMTQYF
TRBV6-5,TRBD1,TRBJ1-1,CASSYTGTGNTEAFF
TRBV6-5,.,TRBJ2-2,CASSLLALHAGELFF
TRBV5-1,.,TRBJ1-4,CASSLALNEKLFF
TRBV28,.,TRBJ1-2,CASSAQTASVLGYTF
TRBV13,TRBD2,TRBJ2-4,CASSKGTSGSRAKNIQYF
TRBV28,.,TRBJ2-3,CASGLASLSTDTQYF
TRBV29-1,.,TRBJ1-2,CSAPVQGSDYGYTF
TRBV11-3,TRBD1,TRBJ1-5,CASSLGQGANQPQHF